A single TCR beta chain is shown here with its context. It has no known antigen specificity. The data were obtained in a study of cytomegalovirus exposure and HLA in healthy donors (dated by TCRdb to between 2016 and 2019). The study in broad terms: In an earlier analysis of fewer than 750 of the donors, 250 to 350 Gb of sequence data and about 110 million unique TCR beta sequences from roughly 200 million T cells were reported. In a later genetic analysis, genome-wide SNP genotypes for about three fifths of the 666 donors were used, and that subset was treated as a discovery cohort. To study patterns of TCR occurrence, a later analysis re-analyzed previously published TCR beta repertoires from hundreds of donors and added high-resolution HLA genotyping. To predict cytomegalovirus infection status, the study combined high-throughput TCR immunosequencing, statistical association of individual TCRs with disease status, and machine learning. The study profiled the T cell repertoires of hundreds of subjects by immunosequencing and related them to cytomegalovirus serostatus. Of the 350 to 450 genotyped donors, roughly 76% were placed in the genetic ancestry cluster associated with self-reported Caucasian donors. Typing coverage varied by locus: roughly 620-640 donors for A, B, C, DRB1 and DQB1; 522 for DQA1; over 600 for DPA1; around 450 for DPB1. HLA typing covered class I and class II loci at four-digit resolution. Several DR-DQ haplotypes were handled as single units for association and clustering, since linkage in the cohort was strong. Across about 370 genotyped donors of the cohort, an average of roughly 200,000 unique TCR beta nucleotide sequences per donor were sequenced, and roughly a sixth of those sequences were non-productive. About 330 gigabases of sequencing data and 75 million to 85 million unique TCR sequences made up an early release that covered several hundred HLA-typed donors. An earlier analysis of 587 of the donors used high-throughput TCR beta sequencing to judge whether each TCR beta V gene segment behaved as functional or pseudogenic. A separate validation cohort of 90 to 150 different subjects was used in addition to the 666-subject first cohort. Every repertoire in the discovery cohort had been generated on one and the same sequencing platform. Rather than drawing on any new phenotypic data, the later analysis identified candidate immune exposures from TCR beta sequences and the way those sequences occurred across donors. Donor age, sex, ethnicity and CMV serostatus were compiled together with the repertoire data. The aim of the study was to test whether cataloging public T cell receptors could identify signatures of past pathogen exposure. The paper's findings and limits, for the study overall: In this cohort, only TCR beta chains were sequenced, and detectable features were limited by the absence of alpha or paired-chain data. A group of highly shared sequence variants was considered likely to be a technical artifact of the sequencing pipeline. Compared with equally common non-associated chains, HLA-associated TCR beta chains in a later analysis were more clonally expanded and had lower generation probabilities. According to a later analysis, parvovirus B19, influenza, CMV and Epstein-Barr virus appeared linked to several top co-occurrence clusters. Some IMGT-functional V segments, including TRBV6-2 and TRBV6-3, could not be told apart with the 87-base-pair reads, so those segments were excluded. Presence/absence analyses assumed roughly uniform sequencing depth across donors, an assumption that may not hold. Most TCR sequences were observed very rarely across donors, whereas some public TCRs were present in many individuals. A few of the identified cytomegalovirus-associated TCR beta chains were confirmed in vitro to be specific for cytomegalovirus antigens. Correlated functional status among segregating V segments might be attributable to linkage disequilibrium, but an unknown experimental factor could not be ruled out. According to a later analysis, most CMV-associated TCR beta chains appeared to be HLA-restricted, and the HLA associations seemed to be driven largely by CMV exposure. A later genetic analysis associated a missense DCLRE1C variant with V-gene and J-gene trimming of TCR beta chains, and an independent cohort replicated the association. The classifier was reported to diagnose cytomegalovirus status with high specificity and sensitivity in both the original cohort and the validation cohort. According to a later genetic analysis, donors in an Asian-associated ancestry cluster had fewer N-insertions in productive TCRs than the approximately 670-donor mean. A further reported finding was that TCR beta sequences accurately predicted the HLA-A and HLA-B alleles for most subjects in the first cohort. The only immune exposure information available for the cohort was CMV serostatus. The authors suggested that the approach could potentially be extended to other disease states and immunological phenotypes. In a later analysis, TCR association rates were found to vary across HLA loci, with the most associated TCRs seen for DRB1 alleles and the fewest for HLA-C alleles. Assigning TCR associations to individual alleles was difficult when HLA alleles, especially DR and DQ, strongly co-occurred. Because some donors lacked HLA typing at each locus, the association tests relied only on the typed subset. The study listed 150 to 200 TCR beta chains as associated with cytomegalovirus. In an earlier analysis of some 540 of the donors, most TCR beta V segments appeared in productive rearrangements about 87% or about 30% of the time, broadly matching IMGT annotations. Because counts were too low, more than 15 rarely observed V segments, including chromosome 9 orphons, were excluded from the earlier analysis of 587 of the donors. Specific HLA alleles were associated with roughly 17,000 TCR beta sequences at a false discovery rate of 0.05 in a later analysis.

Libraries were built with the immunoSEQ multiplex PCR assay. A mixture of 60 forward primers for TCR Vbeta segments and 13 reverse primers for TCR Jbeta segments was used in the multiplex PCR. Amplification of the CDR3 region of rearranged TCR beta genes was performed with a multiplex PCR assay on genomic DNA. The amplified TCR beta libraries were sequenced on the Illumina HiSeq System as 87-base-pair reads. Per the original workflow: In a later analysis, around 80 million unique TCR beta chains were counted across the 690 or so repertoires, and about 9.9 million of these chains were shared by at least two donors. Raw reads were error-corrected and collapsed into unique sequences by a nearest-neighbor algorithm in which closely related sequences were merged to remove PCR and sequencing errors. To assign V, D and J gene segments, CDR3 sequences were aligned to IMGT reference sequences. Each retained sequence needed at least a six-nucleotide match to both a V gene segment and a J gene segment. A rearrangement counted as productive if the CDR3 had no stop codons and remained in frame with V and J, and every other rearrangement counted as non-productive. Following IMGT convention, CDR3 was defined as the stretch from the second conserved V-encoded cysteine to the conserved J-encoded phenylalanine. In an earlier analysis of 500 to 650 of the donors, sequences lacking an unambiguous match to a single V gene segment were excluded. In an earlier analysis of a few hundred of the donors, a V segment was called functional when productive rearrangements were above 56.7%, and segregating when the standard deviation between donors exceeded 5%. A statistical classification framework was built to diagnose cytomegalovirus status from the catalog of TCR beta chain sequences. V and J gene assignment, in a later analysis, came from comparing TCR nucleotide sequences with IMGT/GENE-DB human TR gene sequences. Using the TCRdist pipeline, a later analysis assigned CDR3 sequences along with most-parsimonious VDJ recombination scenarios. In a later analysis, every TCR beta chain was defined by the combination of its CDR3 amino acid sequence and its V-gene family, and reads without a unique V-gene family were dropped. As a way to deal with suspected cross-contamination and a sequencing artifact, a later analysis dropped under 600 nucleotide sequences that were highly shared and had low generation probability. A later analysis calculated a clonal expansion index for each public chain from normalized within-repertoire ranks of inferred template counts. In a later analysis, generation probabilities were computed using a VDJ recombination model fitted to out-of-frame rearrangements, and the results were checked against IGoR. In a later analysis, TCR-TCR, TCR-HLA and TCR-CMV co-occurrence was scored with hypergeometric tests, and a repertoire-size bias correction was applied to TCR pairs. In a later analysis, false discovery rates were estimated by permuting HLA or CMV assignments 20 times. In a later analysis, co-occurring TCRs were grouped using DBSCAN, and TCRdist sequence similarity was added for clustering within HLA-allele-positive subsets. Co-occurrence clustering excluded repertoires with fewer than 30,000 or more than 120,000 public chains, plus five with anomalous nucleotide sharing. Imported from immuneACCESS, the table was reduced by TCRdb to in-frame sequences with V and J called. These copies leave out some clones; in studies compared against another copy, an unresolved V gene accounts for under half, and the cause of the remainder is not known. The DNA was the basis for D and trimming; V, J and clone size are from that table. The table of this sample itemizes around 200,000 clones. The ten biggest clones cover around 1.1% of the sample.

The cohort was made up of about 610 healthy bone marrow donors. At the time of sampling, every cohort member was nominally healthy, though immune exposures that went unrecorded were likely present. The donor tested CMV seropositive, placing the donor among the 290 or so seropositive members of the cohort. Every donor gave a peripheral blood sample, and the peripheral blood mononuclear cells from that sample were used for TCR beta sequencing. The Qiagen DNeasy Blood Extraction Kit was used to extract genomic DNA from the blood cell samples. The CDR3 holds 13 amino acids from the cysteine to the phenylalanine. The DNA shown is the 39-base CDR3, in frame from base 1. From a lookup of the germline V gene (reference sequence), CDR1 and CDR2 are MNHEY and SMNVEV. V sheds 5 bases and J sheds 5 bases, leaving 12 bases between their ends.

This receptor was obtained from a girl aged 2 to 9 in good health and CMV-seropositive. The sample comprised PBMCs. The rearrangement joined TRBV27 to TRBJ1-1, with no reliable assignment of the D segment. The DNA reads TGTGCCAGCAGTCCCTCGGGGAGAACTGAAGCTTTCTTT. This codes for CASSPSGRTEAFF.